These T cell receptor beta chains were read from a single sample in a study of T-cell memory formation after mild COVID-19. From the 5' RACE reads, TCRdb called clonotypes with MiXCR, one entry per CDR3 protein. The sample has about 210,000 distinct CDR3 sequences; 10% are singletons. Sequencing was done on a sample of PBMCs or a T cell subset sorted from them (not recorded which). The receptors come from a man in his late teens or twenties who had mild COVID-19 (a few samples of this study predate the infection). Cell type and time point are not known. The CDR3 runs from the conserved cysteine through the conserved F or W. The size field is filled for only some rows; it gives once, few, many or a size class.

j_call | v_call | clone_size | cdr3_aa
TRBJ2-3 | TRBV5-1 | few | CASSLQGGADTQYF
TRBJ2-4 | TRBV5-1 | - | CASSLAPRGTKNIQYF
TRBJ2-5 | TRBV10-2 | many | CASSGRGGETQYF
TRBJ2-7 | TRBV4-2 | few | CASSLGVGAYEQYF
TRBJ1-1 | TRBV19 | few | CASSTQGNTEAFF
TRBJ1-2 | TRBV28 | few | CASSPGGYDGYTF
TRBJ2-1 | TRBV2 | - | CAGRGRDYNEQFF
TRBJ1-1 | TRBV12-3/TRBV12-4 | - | CASTLNTEAFF
TRBJ1-1 | TRBV3-1 | - | CASSQEGVITEAFF
TRBJ2-3 | TRBV20-1 | - | CSARDRVLAIDTQYF
TRBJ1-1 | TRBV11-2 | many | CASSFTGANTEAFF
TRBJ1-1 | TRBV25-1 | - | CASSDRPGVNSEAFF
TRBJ2-3 | TRBV6-2/TRBV6-3 | - | CASSYSFVENTDTQYF
TRBJ1-1 | TRBV5-1 | - | CASSQDRSVMNTEAFF
TRBJ2-6 | TRBV7-8 | few | CASSFRVISGANVLTF
TRBJ2-3 | TRBV19 | - | CASTRTGGTDTQYF
TRBJ2-7 | TRBV27 | - | CASRLAGTGVYEQYF
TRBJ2-3 | TRBV11-2 | - | CASSLEWKGRGYTDTQYF
TRBJ2-7 | TRBV29-1 | many | CSVNRGGYEQYF
TRBJ1-5 | TRBV27 | few | CASTPGGYNQPQHF
TRBJ2-3 | TRBV3-1 | few | CASSLQRGGHDTQYF
TRBJ1-2 | TRBV7-9 | few | CASTADSGNYGYTF
TRBJ2-1 | TRBV5-6 | many | CASSLVRGNSYEQFF
TRBJ2-5 | TRBV7-2 | few | CASQVGRGGETQYF
TRBJ2-3 | TRBV18 | few | CASSYSTGGMDTQYF
TRBJ2-1 | TRBV7-2 | - | CASSPTGTQINEQFF
TRBJ1-5 | TRBV5-4 | - | CASSQGGQPPNQPQHF
TRBJ1-1 | TRBV6-2/TRBV6-3 | few | CASSSLQVTMNTEAFF
TRBJ1-2 | TRBV6-5 | once | CASTPGWQGNRYTF
TRBJ2-5 | TRBV5-1 | many | CASSFLAGSGETQYF
TRBJ2-3 | TRBV20-1 | few | CSPQDLSTDTQYF
TRBJ1-1 | TRBV7-2 | few | CASSLAWTEKDEAFF
TRBJ2-2 | TRBV5-6 | many | CASSPGLADTGELFF
TRBJ1-5 | TRBV5-6 | few | CASSQTGTGDQPQHF
TRBJ2-7 | TRBV24-1 | few | CATLRDSAYEQYF
TRBJ2-5 | TRBV25-1 | few | CASSDSAGQETQYF
TRBJ2-1 | TRBV20-1 | few | CSASLSGGAGYNEQFF
TRBJ2-3 | TRBV4-2 | - | CASSQDSGLFYSSTDTQYF
TRBJ2-1 | TRBV12-3/TRBV12-4 | - | CASSLPPGGGGSYNEQFF
TRBJ1-5 | TRBV7-2 | - | CASSLATVGFNQPQHF
TRBJ2-7 | TRBV6-5 | many | CASSYSQGSYEQYF
TRBJ1-5 | TRBV4-2 | - | CASSQDVGPAEPQHF
TRBJ2-3 | TRBV4-2 | few | CASSQDPSGGDTQYF
TRBJ1-2 | TRBV9 | - | CASSPYRIHNYGYTF
TRBJ2-5 | TRBV9 | - | CASSKNVEGQETQYF